These 15 T cell receptor beta chains were sequenced from one sample in a study of blood T cells in healthy people across ages. Next came a second PCR, run for roughly 7 to 12 cycles, which used a sample-barcoded 5' primer along with a J-beta primer mix. MiXCR, applied by TCRdb to the 5' RACE reads, yields one record per CDR3 protein. The table lists about a million distinct CDR3 sequences, around 49% of them singletons. Sequenced input: blood. These receptors were taken from a man younger than 40 in good health.

V usage is TRBV6-2 or TRBV6-3 and J usage is TRBJ2-5; D unclear. V shed 2 bases and J shed 11 bases, with 18 bases lying between them. The length of the CDR3 is 14 residues. Germline V CDR1 and CDR2: MNHEY, SVGEGT. CDR3 DNA: TGTGCCAGCAGTTACGTTTTGACCCTAAATGAGCAGTACTTC. This encodes CASSYVLTLNEQYF.

In its sample, this clonotype was seen a few times. The V and J genes are TRBV2 and TRBJ2-5; D possibly corresponds to TRBD2 (6 bases). Trimming removed 3 bases at V and 2 bases at J, with 13 bases between. The CDR3 covers 15 residues. The germline gives CDR1 SNHLY, CDR2 FYNNEI. The CDR3, as DNA: TGTGCCAGCAGTGAGGGACTCCCAGGGCAAGAGACCCAGTACTTC. This translates into CASSEGLPGQETQYF.

CDR3 nucleotides: TGCGCCAGCAGCCAAGATCTCCGGGGGGTGTCCCATACGCAGTATTTT. As protein: CASSQDLRGVSHTQYF. The genes are TRBV4-3 and TRBJ2-3, with TRBD2 matching 7 bases. CDR1 is LGHNA, CDR2 YSLEER, per germline. Trimming cost V 0 bases and J 7 bases; bases outside gene matches: 10. The CDR3 runs 16 residues.

This chain joins TRBV6-1 and TRBJ2-3, with unresolved D. V was trimmed by 4 bases and J by 2 bases, leaving 7 bases between them. There are 13 residues in the CDR3. Per the germline V gene, CDR1 is MNHNS and CDR2 is SASEGT. In DNA form, the CDR3 reads TGTGCCAGCAGTGCGGACCACACAGATACGCAGTATTTT. As protein: CASSADHTDTQYF.

This rearrangement joins TRBV12-3 or TRBV12-4 to TRBJ2-6; no clear D gene. The germline V and J ends were trimmed by 2 bases and 0 bases, with 2 bases remaining between them. This CDR3 is 14 amino acids long. The CDR3 nucleotides are TGTGCCAGCAGTTTACCCTCTGGGGCCAACGTCCTGACTTTC. Amino acids: CASSLPSGANVLTF.

The chain couples TRBV24-1 to TRBJ1-5; 8 nucleotides match TRBD1. The J segment lost 7 bases and the V segment lost 4 bases, leaving 8 bases of the junction unmatched. Germline V gives CDR1 KGHDR, CDR2 SFDVKD. The CDR3 is 15 amino acids. The CDR3 DNA reads TGTGCCACCAGTGAACGCGGACAGGGAGGACAGCCCCAGCATTTT. Amino acids: CATSERGQGGQPQHF.

This clonotype has just a few counts. V is TRBV28 and J is TRBJ2-7; no definite D call. The germline V gene has CDR1 MDHEN and CDR2 SYDVKM. The length of the CDR3 is 15 residues. Trimming took 5 bases from V and 3 from J, leaving 17 bases between them. The CDR3 coding sequence is TGTGCCAGCAGTCCCCCGGTGGGCCAGTACTACGAGCAGTACTTC. Amino acid sequence: CASSPPVGQYYEQYF.

The V call is TRBV12-3 or TRBV12-4, the J call TRBJ2-5; D might be TRBD2 (6 bases). V lost 4 bases, J lost 3 bases, and 18 bases lay in between. There are 16 residues in the CDR3. In DNA form, the CDR3 reads TGTGCCAGCAGTTCGGTACTAGCTACTACAAAAGAGACCCAGTACTTC. Amino acid sequence: CASSSVLATTKETQYF.

This clonotype was found a few times. This chain joins TRBV20-1 and TRBJ1-2; D call uncertain. This CDR3 region has 9 residues. V was clipped by 5 bases and J by 3 bases, with 1 base between them. CDR1 is DFQATT, CDR2 SNEGSKA, per germline (reference sequence). The CDR3 DNA follows: TGCAGTGCTTACTATGGCTACACCTTC. Protein product: CSAYYGYTF.

The V call is TRBV4-1, the J call TRBJ1-2, with D possibly matching TRBD1 (5 bases). Trimming shortened V by 0 bases and J by 3 bases, and 17 bases separated the two germline ends. Germline loops: CDR1 MGHRA, CDR2 YSYEKL. This CDR3 comprises 17 residues. DNA for the CDR3: TGCGCCAGCAGCCAAGAATATTCAGGGACTCTTGACTATGGCTACACCTTC. This encodes CASSQEYSGTLDYGYTF.

The chain recombines TRBV7-9 with TRBJ1-4, with D perhaps matching TRBD1 (6 bases). From germline, CDR1 is SEHNR and CDR2 FQNEAQ (reference sequence). The ends were cut back, 1 base at V and 4 bases at J, with 16 bases in the middle. The CDR3 length is 17 residues. The CDR3 bases are TGTGCCAGCAGCTTAGGGAAAGCCGGGACAAATAATGAAAAACTGTTTTTT. Its translation is CASSLGKAGTNNEKLFF.

This clonotype was detected ten times or more. This rearrangement joins TRBV13 to TRBJ2-6; 9 bases fit TRBD1. J was trimmed by 1 base and V by 4 bases; bases with no gene match: 5. CDR1 is PRHDT and CDR2 is FYEKMQ in the germline V gene (reference sequence). The CDR3 sequence is 17 residues long. CDR3 amino acids: CASSSGTGLSGANVLTF. The DNA for the CDR3 is TGTGCCAGCAGCTCCGGGACAGGGTTGTCTGGGGCCAACGTCCTGACTTTC.

The chain is built from TRBV30 and TRBJ2-7; D is undetermined. The ends were cut back, 2 bases at V and 3 bases at J, with 8 bases in the middle. Germline CDR1 is GTSNPN and CDR2 is SVGIG (reference sequence). CDR3 length equals 12 residues. The CDR3 coding sequence is TGTGCCTGGAGTCCCAGGAGCTACGAGCAGTACTTC. Amino acid sequence: CAWSPRSYEQYF.

As to this clonotype: A junction end diverges from the germline sequence, so it may reflect a read error. The chain joins TRBV7-7 to TRBJ2-5, with D unresolved. This CDR3 region has 14 residues. Germline V gene lookup returns CDR1 SSHAT and CDR2 FNYEAQ (reference sequence). CDR3 nucleotides: TGTGCTAGCAGCGTAGCAGGTCTCCAAGAGACCCAGTACTTC. Protein: CASSVAGLQETQYF. Variable domain in full (rest from reference TRBV7-7 and TRBJ2-5): GAGVSQSPRYKVTKRGQDVTLRCDPISSHATLYWYQQALGQGPEFLTYFNYEAQPDKSGLPSDRFSAERPEGSISTLTIQRTEQRDSAMYRCASSVAGLQETQYFGPGTRLLVL.

This clonotype was picked up a small number of times. The gene calls are TRBV4-1 and TRBJ2-1; 11 bases fit TRBD2. The V gene end was trimmed by 4 bases and the J gene end by 6 bases; junction bases not matched to a gene: 11. The CDR3 spans 17 residues. The germline gives CDR1 MGHRA, CDR2 YSYEKL. The CDR3 is CASSPLKASGGPNEQFF. In nucleotides, the CDR3 is TGCGCCAGCAGCCCTCTTAAGGCTAGCGGGGGGCCCAATGAGCAGTTCTTC.